One T cell receptor (beta chain) is described in this entry. Its matching antigen is unknown. The sample originates from a study of blood T cells in healthy people across ages. As for the study in general: T cells yielded about one barcoded beta molecule per two cells through template switching.

Staff drew roughly 10 milliliters of peripheral blood from each donor. The CDR3 spans 16 residues. Germline V gene data show CDR1 as MDHEN and CDR2 as SYDVKM. Overall study results and limits: Strong correlation existed between TCR beta diversity and naive T cell percentage.

Then a second PCR, running roughly 7 to 11 cycles, was carried out with a sample-barcoded 5' primer and a J-beta primer mix. Every cDNA molecule carried a tag from a template-switch adaptor bearing 12 random nucleotides. A single record per CDR3 protein comes from TCRdb applying MiXCR to the 5' RACE reads. The table has more than 800,000 distinct CDR3 sequences, 40% to 45% seen once. V gene TRBV28 combines with J gene TRBJ2-7; no definite D call. The J call may be faulty, since TRBJ2-5 better matches the DNA end. This receptor was taken from an older woman in good health. The material sequenced was blood. The CDR3 nucleotides read TGTGCCAGCAGCCCCCAGCCAGGAAACAGTCAAGAGACCCAGTACTTC. It codes for CASSPQPGNSQETQYF.